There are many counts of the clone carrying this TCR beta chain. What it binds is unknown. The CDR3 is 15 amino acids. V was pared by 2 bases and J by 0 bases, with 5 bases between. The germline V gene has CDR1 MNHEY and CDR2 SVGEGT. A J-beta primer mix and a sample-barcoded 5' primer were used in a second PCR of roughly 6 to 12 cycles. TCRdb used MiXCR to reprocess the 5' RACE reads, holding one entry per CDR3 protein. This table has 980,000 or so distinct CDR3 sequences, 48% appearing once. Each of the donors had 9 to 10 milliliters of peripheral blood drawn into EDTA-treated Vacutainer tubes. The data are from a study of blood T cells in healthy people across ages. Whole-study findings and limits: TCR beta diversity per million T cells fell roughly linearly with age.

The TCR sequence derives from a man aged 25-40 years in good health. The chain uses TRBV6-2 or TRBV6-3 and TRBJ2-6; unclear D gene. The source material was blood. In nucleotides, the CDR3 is TGTGCCAGCAGTTACGTTTCCTCTGGGGCCAACGTCCTGACTTTC. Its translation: CASSYVSSGANVLTF.